This TCR beta chain was captured by sequencing in a study of T cell repertoires in cytomegalovirus infection. Study-level background: CMV infection and matching HLA type were both indicated by public TCR beta signatures.

Germline loops: CDR1 SGHTA, CDR2 FQGNSA. The CDR3 has 16 amino acids. V lost 1 base, J lost 8 bases, and 17 bases lay in between. Study-wide results and caveats: There were HLA-C-restricted CMV-specific TCR beta clonotypes dominating the ex vivo response.

TCRdb reprocessed the reads with MiXCR, giving one entry per CDR3 protein. The repertoire holds under 130,000 distinct CDR3 sequences, with 42% as singletons. A few counts support this clonotype. Its antigen is unknown. The starting material was CD8+ T cells from cultured PBMCs, obtained from culture after CMV antigen stimulation. This chain links TRBV7-2 with TRBJ1-4, with D perhaps matching TRBD1 (6 bases). The sequence was collected from a human donor in good health (CMV status not recorded). Some clones in this sample may be carry-over from other donors' samples. The CDR3 DNA sequence: TGTGCCAGCAGCTTAGGTTGGGGCAGGGGAAACGAAAAACTGTTTTTT. It is translated as CASSLGWGRGNEKLFF.